Shown below are 2 T cell receptor beta chains from a single sample sequenced in a study of blood T cell repertoires in COVID-19. The protocol was immunoSEQ multiplex PCR, while the TCRdb copy is restricted to in-frame clones and leaves out a portion. The sample has 400,000 to 550,000 clones, roughly nine tenths seen once. The sequencing sample was made of PBMCs or T cells enriched from blood (not recorded which). The receptors here all came from a woman aged 18-35 years with acute COVID-19.

The chain employs TRBV19 and TRBJ2-7; 10 bases are shared with TRBD2. This CDR3 has 15 residues. J gave up 3 bases and V 3 bases, and 5 bases lay outside the gene matches. Per the germline V gene, CDR1 is LNHDA and CDR2 is SQIVND (reference sequence). The CDR3 DNA sequence: TGTGCCAGTAGTATTTTAAGCGGGGGGGTCTACGAGCAGTACTTC. Amino acid sequence: CASSILSGGVYEQYF.

The J gene is TRBJ1-5, the V gene TRBV2; TRBD1 matches 10 bases. V was pared by 5 bases and J by 2 bases, with 6 bases of the junction left unmatched. Germline V gene sequence: CDR1 SNHLY, CDR2 FYNNEI. The length of the CDR3 is 16 residues. The CDR3 protein is CASSTGQGSRNQPQHF. The CDR3 nucleotides are TGTGCCAGCAGTACGGGACAGGGGTCGCGCAATCAGCCCCAGCATTTT.